Each of the 8 T cell receptor beta chains below was sequenced from the same sample in a study of T cells in Graves' hyperthyroidism and ophthalmopathy. TCR beta CDR3 region amplification was performed from RNA transcripts. A set of HTBI primers served as the primers for a first-round RT-PCR of the TCR CDR3. TCRdb re-derived calls from the multiplex PCR reads in MiXCR, one entry per CDR3 protein. The data show hundreds of thousands of distinct CDR3 sequences, with roughly 46% seen just once and about 7.8% held by the top ten. The sequenced sample consisted of peripheral blood or thyroid tissue (not recorded which). Receptors were obtained from a woman younger than 30 with Graves' hyperthyroidism.

V usage is TRBV24-1 and J usage is TRBJ2-5; 8 nucleotides agree with TRBD2. The CDR3 has 13 amino acids. Germline V gives CDR1 KGHDR, CDR2 SFDVKD. Trimming at V came to 3 bases and at J to 10 bases, leaving 6 bases not matched to a gene. In DNA form, the CDR3 reads TGTGCCACCAGTGATGCGGGACTAGAGGACCAGTACTTC. This translates into CATSDAGLEDQYF.

This chain joins TRBV7-2 and TRBJ1-1, with D possibly TRBD1 on 5 matching bases. The CDR3 totals 16 residues. Germline values: CDR1 SGHTA, CDR2 FQGNSA. Between the trimmed V and J ends, which lost 5 bases and 4 bases, there was a span of 20 bases. CDR3 nucleotides: TGTGCCAGCAGCAAACTAGGGCGGGGCAGGGTCACTGAAGCTTTCTTT. The encoded protein is CASSKLGRGRVTEAFF.

This clonotype was picked up a small number of times. This chain links TRBV2 with TRBJ2-7; D not resolved. Germline loops: CDR1 SNHLY, CDR2 FYNNEI. This CDR3 spans 12 amino acids. V was shortened by 7 bases and J by 3 bases, with 10 bases between the two germline ends. The DNA for the CDR3 is TGTGCCAGCACCCAGACTTACTACGAGCAGTACTTC. Protein product: CASTQTYYEQYF.

This clonotype was seen a handful of times. This chain links TRBV7-9 with TRBJ2-2, with D perhaps being TRBD1 or TRBD2 (5 bases each). Germline V gives CDR1 SEHNR, CDR2 FQNEAQ (reference sequence). The CDR3 is 16 residues long. V lost 3 bases and J 4 bases, leaving 15 bases between the germline ends. CDR3 amino acids: CASSFSGRTLTGELFF. The CDR3 bases are TGTGCCAGCAGCTTCTCAGGGAGAACGCTCACCGGGGAGCTGTTTTTT.

This clonotype was seen a few times. V gene TRBV10-3 combines with J gene TRBJ2-7; 7 bases map to TRBD1. There are 14 residues in the CDR3. The germline CDR1 and CDR2 sequences are ENHRY and SYGVKD. Unmatched junction bases numbered 11, after V lost 10 bases and J lost 2 bases. CDR3 amino acids: CASRGSWDAYEQYF. CDR3 DNA sequence: TGTGCCAGCAGGGGGTCTTGGGATGCCTACGAGCAGTACTTC.

V is TRBV2 and J is TRBJ1-2; 8 bases are a match to TRBD1. Germline CDR1 is SNHLY and CDR2 is FYNNEI. The CDR3 contains 14 residues. The J segment lost 7 bases and the V segment lost 11 bases, leaving 15 bases of the junction unmatched. The CDR3 loop is CARTGTTGGGGYTF. The CDR3 nucleotides are TGTGCCCGCACCGGGACAACAGGGGGAGGTGGCTACACCTTC.

The gene calls are TRBV24-1 and TRBJ2-2; no clear D. Trimming took off 2 bases at V and 5 bases at J, with 11 bases between the two ends. Germline lookup yields CDR1 KGHDR and CDR2 SFDVKD. This CDR3 is built from 15 residues. CDR3 sequence: CATSDYYYGTGELFF. CDR3 DNA sequence: TGTGCCACCAGTGATTACTATTATGGTACCGGGGAGCTGTTTTTT.

This clonotype was counted only a few times. The V call is TRBV7-3, the J call TRBJ1-4; D is uncertain. CDR1 and CDR2 from the germline V gene are SGHTA and FQGTGA. This CDR3 is built from 15 residues. Trimming shortened V by 1 base and J by 7 bases, and 13 bases separated the two germline ends. The CDR3 nucleotides read TGTGCCAGCAGCTTAATGCGAGGGCCCAGTGAAAAACTGTTTTTT. Amino acids: CASSLMRGPSEKLFF.